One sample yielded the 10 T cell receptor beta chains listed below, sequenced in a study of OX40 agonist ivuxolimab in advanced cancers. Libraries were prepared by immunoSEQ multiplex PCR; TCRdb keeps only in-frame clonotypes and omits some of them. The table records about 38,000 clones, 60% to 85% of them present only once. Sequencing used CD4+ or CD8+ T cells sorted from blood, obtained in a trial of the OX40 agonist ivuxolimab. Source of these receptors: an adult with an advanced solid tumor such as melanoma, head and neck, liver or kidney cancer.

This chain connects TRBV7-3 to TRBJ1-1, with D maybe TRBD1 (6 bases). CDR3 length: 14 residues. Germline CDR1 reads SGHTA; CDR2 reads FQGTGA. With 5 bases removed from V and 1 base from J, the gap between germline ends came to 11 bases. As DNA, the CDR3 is TGTGCCAGCAGCCCGGGGGGGGCGAACACTGAAGCTTTCTTT. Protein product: CASSPGGANTEAFF.

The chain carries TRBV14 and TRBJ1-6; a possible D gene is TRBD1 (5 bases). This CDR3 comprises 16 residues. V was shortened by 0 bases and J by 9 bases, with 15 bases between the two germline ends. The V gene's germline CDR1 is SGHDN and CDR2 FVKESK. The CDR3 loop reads CASSQDFKGRGSPLHF. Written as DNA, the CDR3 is TGTGCCAGCAGCCAAGATTTTAAGGGGCGAGGTTCACCCCTCCACTTT.

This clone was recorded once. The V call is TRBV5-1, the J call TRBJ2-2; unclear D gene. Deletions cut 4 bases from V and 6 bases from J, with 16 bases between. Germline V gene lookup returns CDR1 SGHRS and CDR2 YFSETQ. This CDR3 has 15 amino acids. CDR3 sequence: CASSPSLDEAGELFF. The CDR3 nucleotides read TGCGCCAGCAGCCCCTCCCTGGATGAGGCCGGGGAGCTGTTTTTT.

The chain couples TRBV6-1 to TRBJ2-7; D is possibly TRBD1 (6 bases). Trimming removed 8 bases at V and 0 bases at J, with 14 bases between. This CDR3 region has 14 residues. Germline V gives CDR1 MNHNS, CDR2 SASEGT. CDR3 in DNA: TGTGCCAGCCAACAGGGCACCCACTCCTACGAGCAGTACTTC. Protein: CASQQGTHSYEQYF.

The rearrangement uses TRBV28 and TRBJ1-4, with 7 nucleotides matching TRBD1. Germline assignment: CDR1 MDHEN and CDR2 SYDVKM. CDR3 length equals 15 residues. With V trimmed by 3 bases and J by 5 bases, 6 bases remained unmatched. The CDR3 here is CASSFPAGGNEKLFF. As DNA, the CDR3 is TGTGCCAGCAGTTTTCCGGCAGGGGGAAATGAAAAACTGTTTTTT.

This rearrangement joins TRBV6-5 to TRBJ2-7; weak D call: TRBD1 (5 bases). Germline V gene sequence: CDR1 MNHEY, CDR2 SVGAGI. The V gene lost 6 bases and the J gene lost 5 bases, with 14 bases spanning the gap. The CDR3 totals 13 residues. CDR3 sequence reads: CASSRSGYDEQYF. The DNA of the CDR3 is TGTGCCAGCAGCCGGTCAGGGTACGACGAGCAGTACTTC.

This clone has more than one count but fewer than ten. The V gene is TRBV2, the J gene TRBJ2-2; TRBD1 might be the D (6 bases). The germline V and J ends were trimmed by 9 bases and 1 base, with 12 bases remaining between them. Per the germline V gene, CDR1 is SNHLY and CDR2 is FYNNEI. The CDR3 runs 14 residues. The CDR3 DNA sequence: TGTGCCAGTGAGATGACAGGGAACACCGGGGAGCTGTTTTTT. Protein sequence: CASEMTGNTGELFF.

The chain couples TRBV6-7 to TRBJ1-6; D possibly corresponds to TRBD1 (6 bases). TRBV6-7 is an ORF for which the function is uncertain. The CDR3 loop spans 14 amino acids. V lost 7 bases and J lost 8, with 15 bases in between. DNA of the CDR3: TGTGCCAGCATTCCGACAGGTAGGGATTCACCCCTCCACTTT. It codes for CASIPTGRDSPLHF.

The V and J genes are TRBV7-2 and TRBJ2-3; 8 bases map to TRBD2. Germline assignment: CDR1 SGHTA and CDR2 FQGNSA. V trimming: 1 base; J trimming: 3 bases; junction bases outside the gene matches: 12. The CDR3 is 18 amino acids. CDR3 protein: CASSLESYGGARTDTQYF. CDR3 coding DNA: TGTGCCAGCAGCTTAGAATCATACGGGGGGGCACGAACAGATACGCAGTATTTT.

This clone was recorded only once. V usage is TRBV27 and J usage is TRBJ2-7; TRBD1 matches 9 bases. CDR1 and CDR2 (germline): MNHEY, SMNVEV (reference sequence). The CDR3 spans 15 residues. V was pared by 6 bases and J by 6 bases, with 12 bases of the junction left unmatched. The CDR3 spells CASSRTRTGETEQYF. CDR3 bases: TGTGCCAGCAGCAGAACTCGGACAGGGGAAACCGAGCAGTACTTC.